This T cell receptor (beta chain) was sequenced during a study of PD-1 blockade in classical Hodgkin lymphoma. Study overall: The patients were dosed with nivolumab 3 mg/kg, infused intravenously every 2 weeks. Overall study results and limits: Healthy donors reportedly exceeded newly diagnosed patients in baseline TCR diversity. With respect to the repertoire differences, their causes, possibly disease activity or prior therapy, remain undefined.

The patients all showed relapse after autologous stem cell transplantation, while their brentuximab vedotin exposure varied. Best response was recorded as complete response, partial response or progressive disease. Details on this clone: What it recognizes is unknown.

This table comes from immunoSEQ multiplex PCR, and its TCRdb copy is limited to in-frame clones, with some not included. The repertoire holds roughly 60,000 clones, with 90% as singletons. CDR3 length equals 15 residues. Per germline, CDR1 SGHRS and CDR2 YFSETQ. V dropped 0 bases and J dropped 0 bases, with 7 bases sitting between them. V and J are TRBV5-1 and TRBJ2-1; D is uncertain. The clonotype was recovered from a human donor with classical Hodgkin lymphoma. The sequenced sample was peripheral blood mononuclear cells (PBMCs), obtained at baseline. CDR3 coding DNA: TGCGCCAGCAGCTTGGCAGGAAGCTCCTACAATGAGCAGTTCTTC. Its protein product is CASSLAGSSYNEQFF.